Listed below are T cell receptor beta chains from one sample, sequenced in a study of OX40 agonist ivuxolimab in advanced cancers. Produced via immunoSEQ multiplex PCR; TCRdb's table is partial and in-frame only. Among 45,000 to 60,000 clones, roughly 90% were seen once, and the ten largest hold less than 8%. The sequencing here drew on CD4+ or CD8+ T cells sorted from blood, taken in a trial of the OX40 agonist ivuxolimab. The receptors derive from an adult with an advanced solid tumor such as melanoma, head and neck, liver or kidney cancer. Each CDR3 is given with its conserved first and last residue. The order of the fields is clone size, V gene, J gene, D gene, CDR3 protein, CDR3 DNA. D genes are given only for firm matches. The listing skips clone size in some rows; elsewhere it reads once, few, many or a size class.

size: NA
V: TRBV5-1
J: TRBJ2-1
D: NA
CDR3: CASSGDQGRNEQFF
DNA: TGCGCCAGCAGCGGAGATCAGGGGCGCAATGAGCAGTTCTTC

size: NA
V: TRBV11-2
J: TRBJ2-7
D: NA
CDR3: CASSFALGAVSYEQYF
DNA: TGTGCCAGCAGCTTCGCCCTAGGGGCCGTAAGCTACGAGCAGTACTTC

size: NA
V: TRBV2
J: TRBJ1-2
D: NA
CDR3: CASIYGQGYGYTF
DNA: TGTGCCAGCATATATGGCCAGGGATATGGCTACACCTTC

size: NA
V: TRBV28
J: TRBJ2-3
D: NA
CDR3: CASSLNPDTQYF
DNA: TGTGCCAGCAGTTTGAATCCAGATACGCAGTATTTT

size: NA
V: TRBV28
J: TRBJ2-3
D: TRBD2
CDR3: CASSTRTSGGASTDTQYF
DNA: TGTGCCAGCAGTACGAGGACTAGCGGGGGTGCTAGCACAGATACGCAGTATTTT

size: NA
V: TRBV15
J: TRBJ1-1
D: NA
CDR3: CATSIKEGTEAFF
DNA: TGTGCCACCAGCATAAAAGAGGGTACTGAAGCTTTCTTT

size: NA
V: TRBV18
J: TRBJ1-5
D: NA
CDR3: CASSPRSLPIRHSNQPQHF
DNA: TGTGCCAGCTCACCACGGTCACTCCCAATTAGACATAGCAATCAGCCCCAGCATTTT

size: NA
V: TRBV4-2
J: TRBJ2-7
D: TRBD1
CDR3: CASSQEGQGYDEQYF
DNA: TGTGCCAGCAGCCAAGAGGGACAGGGGTACGACGAGCAGTACTTC

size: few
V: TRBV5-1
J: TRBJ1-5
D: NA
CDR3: CASSLGQPNQPQHF
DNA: TGCGCCAGCAGCTTGGGACAGCCCAATCAGCCCCAGCATTTT

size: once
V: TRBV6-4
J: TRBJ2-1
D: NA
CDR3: CASSDSARHTDEQFF
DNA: TGTGCCAGCAGTGACTCGGCCAGACATACGGATGAGCAGTTCTTC

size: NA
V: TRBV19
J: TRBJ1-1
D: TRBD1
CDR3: CASSFRPDRGGSTEAFF
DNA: TGTGCCAGTAGTTTTCGCCCGGACAGGGGAGGTTCGACTGAAGCTTTCTTT